This T cell receptor (beta chain) emerged from a study of OX40 agonist ivuxolimab in advanced cancers. Data came from immunoSEQ multiplex PCR; TCRdb stores just in-frame clones and leaves some out. This sample yields about 70,000 clones, of which approximately 90% are seen a single time; 7.6% belongs to the top ten. The CDR3 is 12 amino acids. Germline V CDR1 and CDR2: SGHRS, YFSETQ. Trimming took off 4 bases at V and 6 bases at J, with 7 bases between the two ends. Baseline, cycle 4 day 1, and cycle 7 day 1 were the blood sampling points. J is TRBJ2-2 and V is TRBV5-1; D call uncertain. The starting material was CD4+ or CD8+ T cells sorted from blood, obtained in a trial of the OX40 agonist ivuxolimab. The clonotype originates from an adult with an advanced solid tumor such as melanoma, head and neck, liver or kidney cancer. In DNA, the CDR3 is TGCGCCAGCAGCCGAAAGTCCGGGGAGCTGTTTTTT. Amino acid sequence: CASSRKSGELFF.